This T cell receptor (beta chain) was found in a study of T cells in Graves' hyperthyroidism and ophthalmopathy. This CDR3 has 18 amino acids. V was clipped by 1 base and J by 5 bases, with 20 bases between them. Germline V CDR1 and CDR2: LGHNA, YNFKEQ. It was RNA transcripts that yielded the amplified TCR beta CDR3 regions. A set of HTBI primers served as the primers for a first-round RT-PCR of the TCR CDR3. MiXCR was run by TCRdb on the multiplex PCR reads, yielding one entry per CDR3 protein. The data show about 400,000 distinct CDR3 sequences, with more than 13% seen just once and approximately 30% held by the top ten.

This sequence originates from a woman in her 30s with Graves' hyperthyroidism. This chain connects TRBV4-2 to TRBJ1-4, with D possibly matching TRBD1 (6 bases). Input material: blood. CDR3 sequence (DNA): TGTGCCAGCAGCCAAGTGGTGAGTCCGTCACAGGGAAATGAAAAACTGTTTTTT. It is translated as CASSQVVSPSQGNEKLFF.